This T cell receptor beta chain was recorded in a study of cytomegalovirus exposure and HLA in healthy donors. Study results and caveats: A later analysis found most CMV-associated TCR beta chains apparently HLA-restricted.

Germline CDR1 reads SGHNT; CDR2 reads YYREEE (reference sequence). CDR3 length: 18 amino acids. V was pared by 4 bases and J by 4 bases, with 26 bases between. For this clone: Its antigen is still unknown.

With 60 Vbeta and 13 Jbeta primers, the PCR was carried out. The protocol was immunoSEQ multiplex PCR, while the TCRdb copy is restricted to in-frame clones and leaves out a portion. The repertoire consists of around 170,000 clones, with around four fifths occurring once and the leading ten covering approximately 2.4%. The receptor was derived from a woman aged 45-65 years in good health and CMV-seropositive. Sequenced: PBMCs. This sequence joins TRBV5-4 and TRBJ1-2, with a weak D call TRBD1 (5 bases). In DNA, the CDR3 is TGTGCCAGCAGCCTCTATCCCGGACGGGGGGGAGATAGCTATGGCTACACCTTC. Protein sequence: CASSLYPGRGGDSYGYTF.